This TCR beta chain was retrieved from a study of cytomegalovirus exposure and HLA in healthy donors. Study in general: About 79 million unique TCRs from HLA-typed donors were held in an early data release. Notes on the study in general: Trimming of TCR beta V- and J-genes showed a link, identified in a later analysis, to a missense DCLRE1C variant. There were approximately 150 TCR beta chains listed as cytomegalovirus-associated. The authors assumed roughly uniform sequencing depth across donors for presence/absence analyses.

60 Vbeta and 13 Jbeta primers were used in PCR. This table comes from immunoSEQ multiplex PCR, and its TCRdb copy is limited to in-frame clones, with some not included. Of under 150,000 clones in the sample, approximately 79% were seen once. The V segment lost 2 bases and the J segment 1 base; nucleotides outside the gene matches: 1. Germline lookup yields CDR1 KGHSH and CDR2 LQKENI. The CDR3 length is 15 residues. Details on this clone: The antigen is undetermined.

This TCR derives from a woman in her thirties in good health and CMV-seronegative. The V and J genes are TRBV18 and TRBJ2-1; 8 bases align to TRBD2. Sequenced input: PBMCs. CDR3 bases: TGTGCCAGCTCACCAGCGGGGGGATCCTACAATGAGCAGTTCTTC. Residues: CASSPAGGSYNEQFF.